These T cell receptor beta chains were read from a single sample in a study of metastatic and nonmetastatic thyroid tumors. MiXCR re-clonotyped the PCR reads for TCRdb. Found here are 15,000 or so clones, about 4% of them singletons; the top ten hold 23%. Sequences were obtained from tumor tissue. The receptor source for this set is a female donor with papillary thyroid cancer or a benign thyroid nodule (not recorded which). Some clones in this sample may be carry-over from other donors' samples. Both conserved end residues are part of each CDR3. D genes are given only for firm matches. Size is stated for part of the rows, as once, few or many counts, or as a class when the clone is expanded.

abundance	v_gene	j_gene	d_gene	CDR3nt	CDR3aa
medium-sized	TRBV11-2	TRBJ1-2	TRBD1	TGTGCCAGCAGCTGGGACAGCAACTATGGCTACACCTTC	CASSWDSNYGYTF
.	TRBV6-2/TRBV6-3	TRBJ1-5	.	TGTGCCAGCATTGCTTTTAGCAATCAGCCCCAGCATTTT	CASIAFSNQPQHF
few	TRBV28	TRBJ1-6	TRBD1	TGTGCCAGCAGGAGGGACAGGAGACTATCACCCCTCCACTTT	CASRRDRRLSPLHF
.	TRBV12-3/TRBV12-4	TRBJ2-1	.	TGTGCCAGCACTTTGGCCAATGAGCAGCTCTTT	CASTLANEQLF
few	TRBV20-1	TRBJ2-7	TRBD2	TGCAGTGCTAGACCCCCCGGGACTAGCCTCGAGCAGTATTTC	CSARPPGTSLEQYF
few	TRBV11-2	TRBJ2-3	TRBD1	TGTGCCAGCAACTCAAAGGGACAGAAAAGCACAGATACGCAGTATTTT	CASNSKGQKSTDTQYF
few	TRBV6-1	TRBJ2-2	.	TGTGCCAGCAGTGAAGTTTCCGGGTACACCGGGGAGCTGTTTTTT	CASSEVSGYTGELFF
few	TRBV20-1	TRBJ1-2	TRBD1	TGCAGTGCGCCCGACAGGGGCGGCTACACCTTC	CSAPDRGGYTF
few	TRBV6-1	TRBJ1-4	.	TGTGCCAGCAGCCGCGACAGGGAAAAACTGTTTTTT	CASSRDREKLFF
few	TRBV6-2/TRBV6-3	TRBJ2-7	TRBD1	TGTGCCAGCAGGAGACAGGGGGACAGCTCCTACGAGCAGTACTTC	CASRRQGDSSYEQYF
few	TRBV5-1	TRBJ1-2	TRBD1	TGCGCCAGCAGCTTAGGACAGGGCATCTATGGCTACACCTTC	CASSLGQGIYGYTF
few	TRBV3-1	TRBJ1-1	.	TGTGCCAGCAGCCAAGATTTGGCCAGCACTGAAGCTTTCTTT	CASSQDLASTEAFF
.	TRBV27	TRBJ2-6	TRBD1	TGTGCCAGCAGTCCCGGGACAGGGGTTCCTGTTGCCAACGTCCTGACTTTC	CASSPGTGVPVANVLTF
.	TRBV6-1	TRBJ2-2	TRBD1	TGTGCCAGCATCACAGGGGGCGCGAACACCGGGGAGCTGTTTTTT	CASITGGANTGELFF
.	TRBV20-1	TRBJ1-5	TRBD1	TGCAGTGCTCGTACCGCAAATTCCGGGACAGGGTTTTTTCAGCCCCAGCATTTT	CSARTANSGTGFFQPQHF
many	TRBV5-4	TRBJ2-4	TRBD1	TGTGCCAGCAGCTACGAGGGGGCACAGCTAGCCAAAAACATTCAGTACTTC	CASSYEGAQLAKNIQYF
.	TRBV28	TRBJ2-7	.	TGTGCCAGCAGTTTAGTTAGTAGCCAGCAGTACTTC	CASSLVSSQQYF
.	TRBV6-1	TRBJ2-2	TRBD2	TGTGCCAGCAGCGCTAGCGGGAGGGCCACCGGGGAGCTGTTTTTT	CASSASGRATGELFF
.	TRBV7-3	TRBJ2-2	.	TGTGCCAGCAGCACACAGGGTGGGGAGCTGTTTTTT	CASSTQGGELFF
medium-sized	TRBV2	TRBJ2-2	.	TGTGCCAGCAGTGAAACTGGGGGGACCGGGGAGCTGTTTTTT	CASSETGGTGELFF
few	TRBV6-1	TRBJ2-5	TRBD2	TGTGCCAGCAGTGAAGGGGCGGGGGTAGAGACCCAGTACTTC	CASSEGAGVETQYF
many	TRBV6-1	TRBJ2-7	.	TGTGCCAGCAGTGAAGTGGACCCGAGCTACGAGCAGTACTTC	CASSEVDPSYEQYF
.	TRBV3-1	TRBJ2-1	TRBD1	TGTGCCAGCAGCCAAGGTCATCAGGGGGCGGGCAATGAGCAGTTCTTC	CASSQGHQGAGNEQFF
.	TRBV6-5	TRBJ1-4	.	TGTGCCAGCATTTACTCGGGTTTTGGAACTAATGAAAAACTGTTTTTT	CASIYSGFGTNEKLFF
.	TRBV28	TRBJ2-2	.	TGTGCCAGCAGAGCCGGGACAATTACCTCCGGGGAGCTGTTTTTT	CASRAGTITSGELFF
few	TRBV5-8	TRBJ2-2	TRBD1	TGTGCCAGCAGCTTGTTGGGACAGGGGGCTGGGGAGCTGTTTTTT	CASSLLGQGAGELFF
few	TRBV6-1	TRBJ1-3	.	TGTGCCAGCAGTGGGACGGTGACCTCTGGAAACACCATATATTTT	CASSGTVTSGNTIYF
few	TRBV6-2/TRBV6-3	TRBJ2-1	TRBD2	TGTGCCAGCAGTGGAAGACTAGCGGGAGCGTATTATGAGCAGTTCTTC	CASSGRLAGAYYEQFF
.	TRBV5-5	TRBJ1-5	.	TGTGCCAGCAGCTTGGGTCTGGGTAGATGGGGCAATCAGCCCCAGCATTTT	CASSLGLGRWGNQPQHF
.	TRBV6-2/TRBV6-3	TRBJ2-2	TRBD2	TGTGCCAGCAGCCCCACTAGCGGGAGGGCCCCCGGGGAGCTGTTTTTT	CASSPTSGRAPGELFF
.	TRBV27	TRBJ2-2	.	TGTGCCAGCAGTATTTACGACACCGGGGAGCTGTTTTTT	CASSIYDTGELFF
.	TRBV6-2/TRBV6-3	TRBJ2-7	TRBD1	TGTGCCAGCAACCTTCGGACAGGCTACGAGCAGTACTTC	CASNLRTGYEQYF
.	TRBV2	TRBJ1-2	TRBD1	TGTGCCAGCAGCCGGGACAGGCAGGATGGCTACACCTTC	CASSRDRQDGYTF
.	TRBV28	TRBJ2-7	.	TGTGCCAGCGAAATTTCGGGGGAGCAGTACTTC	CASEISGEQYF
many	TRBV20-1	TRBJ1-4	.	TGCAGTGCTAGATCCCCCGGAAATGAAAAACTGTTTTTT	CSARSPGNEKLFF
few	TRBV7-3	TRBJ2-3	.	TGTGCCAGCAGCCTTTCCGGGGGCGGGGTTGATACACAGTATTTT	CASSLSGGGVDTQYF
few	TRBV2	TRBJ2-7	TRBD2	TGTGCCAGCAGTGAAACTAGCGGGGGTCCCATATACGAGCAGTACTTC	CASSETSGGPIYEQYF
.	TRBV6-2/TRBV6-3	TRBJ1-2	TRBD1	TGTGCCAGCAGTCCACTCCGGGACAGGAATGTCTACACCTTC	CASSPLRDRNVYTF
many	TRBV7-9	TRBJ2-1	TRBD2	TGTGCCAGCAGCTCGGGACTAGCGGGAGTCAATGAGCAGTTCTTC	CASSSGLAGVNEQFF
few	TRBV6-1	TRBJ1-5	.	TGTGCCAGCACTAACCTAGCGCAGGGAAGCAATCAGCCCCAGCATTTT	CASTNLAQGSNQPQHF
few	TRBV5-1	TRBJ2-5	.	TGCGCCAGCAGCTTACAGTCCGAGACCCAGTACTTC	CASSLQSETQYF
many	TRBV6-1	TRBJ1-6	.	TGTGCCAGCAGTCCTGGTCAAGTGGAGAATTCACCCCTCCACTTT	CASSPGQVENSPLHF